Shown below are 15 T cell receptor beta chains from a single sample sequenced in a study of T cell changes during pregnancy in multiple sclerosis (dated by TCRdb to about 2019). The protocol used for the library was the immunoSEQ multiplex PCR assay. This is the immuneACCESS table as TCRdb keeps it, with only in-frame sequences that have V and J called. A part of the clones is gone; compared with another copy, unresolved V genes explain less than half, and the rest is unexplained. The sample has under 110,000 clones on record, roughly 92% of them singletons. The ten largest clones add up to 1.6% of the sample. This material consisted of peripheral blood, taken after pregnancy. Source of these receptors: a female donor with multiple sclerosis, enrolled in a pregnancy study.

The gene calls are TRBV29-1 and TRBJ1-2; D possibly corresponds to TRBD1 (5 bases). CDR1 and CDR2 (germline): SQVTM, ANQGSEA. Trimming pared 3 bases from V and 4 bases from J, leaving 9 bases between. CDR3 length equals 12 residues. CDR3 loop: CSVEQGTYGYTF. CDR3 DNA: TGCAGCGTTGAGCAGGGCACCTATGGCTACACCTTC.

The chain is built from TRBV10-3 and TRBJ1-1; 12 bases agree with TRBD1. The CDR3 length is 15 residues. With V trimmed by 4 bases and J by 5 bases, 5 bases remained unmatched. Germline assignment: CDR1 ENHRY and CDR2 SYGVKD. CDR3 loop: CAISGDRGLGTEAFF. The CDR3 DNA reads as TGTGCCATCAGTGGGGACAGGGGGCTCGGAACTGAAGCTTTCTTT.

The chain carries TRBV11-2 and TRBJ2-1, with D possibly TRBD2 on 6 matching bases. V was pared by 2 bases and J by 1 base, with 6 bases between. This CDR3 has 14 residues. Looked up from germline, CDR1 is SGHAT and CDR2 is FQNNGV. CDR3 residues: CASSLSGSYNEQFF. Here the CDR3 DNA reads TGTGCCAGCAGCTTAAGCGGGTCCTACAATGAGCAGTTCTTC.

The chain has TRBV11-2 and TRBJ1-5, with 7 bases fitting TRBD1. V was clipped by 5 bases and J by 6 bases; unmatched bases: 10. Germline V gene sequence: CDR1 SGHAT, CDR2 FQNNGV. The CDR3 is 15 amino acids. DNA for the CDR3: TGTGCCAGCAGCCCAGACAGGGATGTGGGTCAGCCCCAGCATTTT. The encoded protein is CASSPDRDVGQPQHF. The full variable domain, in which reference TRBV11-2 and TRBJ1-5 provide the parts outside the CDR3, is EAGVAQSPRYKIIEKRQSVAFWCNPISGHATLYWYQQILGQGPKLLIQFQNNGVVDDSQLPKDRFSAERLKGVDSTLKIQPAKLEDSAVYLCASSPDRDVGQPQHFGDGTRLSIL.

V usage is TRBV15 and J usage is TRBJ2-7; 11 nucleotides line up with TRBD2. This CDR3 has 13 residues. The V gene end was trimmed by 6 bases and the J gene end by 3 bases; junction bases not matched to a gene: 1. Germline CDR1 reads LNHNV; CDR2 reads YYDKDF (reference sequence). The CDR3 loop reads CATRTSGNYEQYF. The DNA of the CDR3 is TGTGCCACCAGGACTAGCGGGAACTACGAGCAGTACTTC.

The chain combines TRBV5-1 with TRBJ1-1; the D gene is possibly TRBD1 (6 bases). The germline V gene encodes CDR1 SGHRS and CDR2 YFSETQ. With 0 bases removed from V and 4 bases from J, the gap between germline ends came to 10 bases. The CDR3 consists of 14 residues. DNA of the CDR3: TGCGCCAGCAGCTTGGGACAGGTTCCCACTGAAGCTTTCTTT. Protein sequence: CASSLGQVPTEAFF. The whole variable domain, filled in from reference TRBV5-1 and TRBJ1-1, reads KAGVTQTPRYLIKTRGQQVTLSCSPISGHRSVSWYQQTPGQGLQFLFEYFSETQRNKGNFPGRFSGRQFSNSRSEMNVSTLELGDSALYLCASSLGQVPTEAFFGQGTRLTVV.

The genes are TRBV28 and TRBJ1-4, with D possibly matching TRBD1 (5 bases). The CDR3 consists of 17 residues. Germline values: CDR1 MDHEN, CDR2 SYDVKM. Deletions cut 2 bases from V and 0 bases from J, with 13 bases between. The CDR3 is CASSLRQGLATNEKLFF. In DNA form, the CDR3 reads TGTGCCAGCAGTTTACGGCAGGGCCTTGCAACTAATGAAAAACTGTTTTTT.

The chain links TRBV5-1 to TRBJ1-2, with D possibly being TRBD1 (5 bases). This CDR3 region has 13 residues. With 5 bases removed from V and 4 bases from J, the gap between germline ends came to 12 bases. Germline V gene sequence: CDR1 SGHRS, CDR2 YFSETQ. In DNA, the CDR3 is TGCGCCAGCAGTTCTGACAGAACCTATGGCTACACCTTC. Its translation is CASSSDRTYGYTF.

The chain couples TRBV6-5 to TRBJ1-6, with TRBD1 matching over 10 bases. The CDR3 spans 14 residues. The germline V gene encodes CDR1 MNHEY and CDR2 SVGAGI. V was clipped by 2 bases and J by 8 bases; unmatched bases: 0. CDR3 amino acids: CASSYGTGDSPLHF. In DNA, the CDR3 is TGTGCCAGCAGTTACGGGACAGGGGATTCACCCCTCCACTTT.

This sequence joins TRBV27 and TRBJ2-1, with D unresolved. V lost 3 bases to trimming and J lost 3 bases, with 9 bases between them. Germline V gene sequence: CDR1 MNHEY, CDR2 SMNVEV (reference sequence). The CDR3 runs 14 residues. DNA of the CDR3: TGTGCCAGCAGTTTCGACACCTACTACAATGAGCAGTTCTTC. Amino acids: CASSFDTYYNEQFF.

This chain joins TRBV7-8 and TRBJ2-5; 15 nucleotides line up with TRBD2. Germline CDR1 and CDR2: SGHVS and FQNEAQ. Trimming removed 5 bases from V and 2 bases from J; junction bases left unmatched: 6. CDR3 length equals 17 residues. CDR3 coding DNA: TGTGCCAGCAGCCGTGGGACTAGCGGGGGGTTACAAGAGACCCAGTACTTC. Protein: CASSRGTSGGLQETQYF.

The rearrangement joins TRBV6-6 to TRBJ1-5; 12 bases agree with TRBD1. V trimming: 7 bases; J trimming: 6 bases; junction bases outside the gene matches: 10. CDR1 and CDR2 (germline): MNHNY, SVGAGI (reference sequence). This CDR3 region has 16 residues. CDR3 bases: TGTGCCAGCACCCCATCGGGACAGGGGGCCGGTCAGCCCCAGCATTTT. This codes for CASTPSGQGAGQPQHF.

The chain couples TRBV11-2 to TRBJ2-7; D gene uncertain. Trimming took 7 bases from V and 5 from J, leaving 18 bases between them. Germline V gene sequence: CDR1 SGHAT, CDR2 FQNNGV. The CDR3 totals 14 residues. The CDR3 protein is CASTPNVGPDEQYF. DNA of the CDR3: TGTGCCAGCACCCCGAACGTGGGCCCCGACGAGCAGTACTTC.

The V and J genes are TRBV2 and TRBJ2-1, with 8 bases lining up with TRBD1. With V trimmed by 6 bases and J by 2 bases, 12 bases remained unmatched. This CDR3 region has 17 residues. Germline lookup yields CDR1 SNHLY and CDR2 FYNNEI. CDR3 protein: CASSARQGIFAYNEQFF. CDR3 nucleotide sequence: TGTGCCAGCAGCGCTAGACAGGGGATCTTTGCCTACAATGAGCAGTTCTTC.

The chain carries TRBV18 and TRBJ2-1, with unresolved D. This CDR3 is 12 amino acids long. CDR1 and CDR2 (germline): KGHSH, LQKENI. The ends were cut back, 6 bases at V and 7 bases at J, with 10 bases in the middle. CDR3 coding DNA: TGTGCCAGCTCGCTGTCGCGGAATGAGCAGTTCTTC. It specifies CASSLSRNEQFF.